The 21 T cell receptor beta chains below were found in one sample sequenced in a study of memory CD4+ T cells and cytomegalovirus serostatus. The data were produced by immunoSEQ multiplex PCR, yet TCRdb's version contains in-frame clones alone and is incomplete. Of under 70,000 clones in the sample, roughly 77% were seen once. Single viable CD3+CD4+CD8-CD45RO+ cells were sorted as the memory CD4+ T cells. The sequencing input was memory CD4+ T cells from blood. Receptor source: an adult in good health and CMV-seronegative.

The V call is TRBV19, the J call TRBJ1-1; a possible D gene is TRBD1 (6 bases). Between the trimmed V and J ends, which lost 7 bases and 2 bases, there was a span of 17 bases. The CDR3 totals 15 residues. The germline V gene has CDR1 LNHDA and CDR2 SQIVND (reference sequence). CDR3 sequence reads: CASNRRQAFNTEAFF. CDR3 DNA sequence: TGTGCCAGTAATCGACGACAGGCTTTCAACACTGAAGCTTTCTTT.

The chain recombines TRBV19 with TRBJ2-5; 8 nucleotides align to TRBD1. The CDR3 has 14 residues. Losses at the gene ends were 8 bases for V and 4 bases for J; bases not matched to a gene: 9. Germline CDR1 reads LNHDA; CDR2 reads SQIVND (reference sequence). The DNA for the CDR3 is TGTGCCAGTGGAAGGACAGGGACAGGAGAGACCCAGTACTTC. As protein: CASGRTGTGETQYF.

This clone was observed a few times. The genes are TRBV11-2 and TRBJ2-7, with no clear D. The germline CDR1 and CDR2 sequences are SGHAT and FQNNGV. The CDR3 spans 13 residues. V lost 2 bases, J lost 6 bases, and 11 bases lay in between. The chain's CDR3 is CASSLNLISEQYF. CDR3 sequence (DNA): TGTGCCAGCAGCTTAAATCTAATCTCCGAGCAGTACTTC.

The chain links TRBV4-1 to TRBJ1-5; D is unclear. In germline, CDR1 is MGHRA, CDR2 YSYEKL. CDR3 size: 17 residues. The ends were cut back, 1 base at V and 4 bases at J, with 17 bases in the middle. CDR3 sequence reads: CASSQGVPGMGNQPQHF. The CDR3 bases are TGCGCCAGCAGCCAAGGGGTTCCGGGGATGGGGAATCAGCCCCAGCATTTT.

This clone was seen a handful of times. A read error may produce the germline difference seen at one junction end. The V and J genes are TRBV7-9 and TRBJ1-3; D call uncertain. Germline-derived CDR1 and CDR2 are SEHNR and FQNEAQ (reference sequence). The CDR3 totals 13 residues. This CDR3 is CASSLSTGNTIYF. The CDR3 nucleotides are TGTGCCAGCAGCTTATCTACTGGGAACACCATATATTTT.

The chain links TRBV19 to TRBJ2-1; D might be TRBD1 or TRBD2, each matching 5 bases. Germline assignment: CDR1 LNHDA and CDR2 SQIVND (reference sequence). With 5 bases removed from V and 6 bases from J, the gap between germline ends came to 14 bases. The CDR3 covers 14 residues. CDR3 DNA: TGTGCCAGTAGTCCTCGAGGGGTCGGCAATGAGCAGTTCTTC. It codes for CASSPRGVGNEQFF.

The chain combines TRBV5-1 with TRBJ1-4, with a tentative D call TRBD1 (5 bases). V lost 5 bases and J lost 2, with 10 bases in between. The CDR3 has 14 amino acids. Germline V CDR1 and CDR2: SGHRS, YFSETQ. This chain's CDR3 is CASRAGTTNEKLFF. The CDR3 region has the DNA TGCGCCAGCAGGGCCGGGACCACTAATGAAAAACTGTTTTTT.

This clone has more than one count but fewer than ten. This rearrangement joins TRBV2 to TRBJ1-1, with D maybe TRBD1 (5 bases). CDR1 SNHLY and CDR2 FYNNEI come from the germline V gene. V was pared by 4 bases and J by 1 base, with 7 bases between. CDR3 size: 13 residues. DNA of the CDR3: TGTGCCAGCAGTGCTCAGGGGAACACTGAAGCTTTCTTT. It codes for CASSAQGNTEAFF. Based on the CDR3 plus reference TRBV2 and TRBJ1-1, the full variable domain is EPEVTQTPSHQVTQMGQEVILRCVPISNHLYFYWYRQILGQKVEFLVSFYNNEISEKSEIFDDQFSVERPDGSNFTLKIRSTKLEDSAMYFCASSAQGNTEAFFGQGTRLTVV.

The chain is built from TRBV15 and TRBJ1-2, with 8 bases identical to TRBD1. The CDR3 contains 15 residues. Germline lookup yields CDR1 LNHNV and CDR2 YYDKDF (reference sequence). The junction had 5 bases not matched to a gene; V was cut back by 0 bases and J by 5 bases. The CDR3 DNA reads as TGTGCCACCAGCAGAGACCCGGACAGGGCTTATGGCTACACCTTC. This codes for CATSRDPDRAYGYTF.

This chain uses TRBV30 with TRBJ1-2; D may be TRBD1 (5 bases). Trimming pared 3 bases from V and 5 bases from J, leaving 10 bases between. From germline, CDR1 is GTSNPN and CDR2 SVGIG (reference sequence). CDR3 length: 12 residues. The DNA of the CDR3 is TGTGCCTGGAGGACAGCGGGTTATGGCTACACCTTC. Translated, it gives CAWRTAGYGYTF.

The gene calls are TRBV27 and TRBJ1-4; 8 bases map to TRBD1. Germline trimming cut 8 bases from V and 3 bases from J; bases unmatched to any gene: 11. Germline-derived CDR1 and CDR2 are MNHEY and SMNVEV (reference sequence). The CDR3 has 16 amino acids. CDR3 loop: CASGAGMGQANEKLFF. The CDR3 coding sequence is TGTGCCAGCGGGGCTGGTATGGGACAGGCTAATGAAAAACTGTTTTTT.

CDR3 residues: CATSRRGSINTEAFF. CDR3 DNA: TGTGCCACCAGCAGGAGGGGTTCGATAAACACTGAAGCTTTCTTT. The rearrangement uses TRBV15 and TRBJ1-1; tentatively, D is TRBD1 (5 bases). This CDR3 region has 15 residues. Germline CDR1 and CDR2: LNHNV and YYDKDF (reference sequence). The V end was cut by 3 bases, the J end by 2 bases, with 13 bases between. The complete variable domain, with remaining parts taken from reference TRBV15 and TRBJ1-1, reads DAMVIQNPRYQVTQFGKPVTLSCSQTLNHNVMYWYQQKSSQAPKLLFHYYDKDFNNEADTPDNFQSRRPNTSFCFLDIRSPGLGDTAMYLCATSRRGSINTEAFFGQGTRLTVV.

This clone turned up a few times. The genes are TRBV30 and TRBJ2-7, with D unclear. The CDR3 has 14 amino acids. CDR1 GTSNPN and CDR2 SVGIG come from the germline V gene (reference sequence). The V end was cut by 6 bases, the J end by 2 bases, with 17 bases between. The CDR3 sequence: CACFRAGGTYEQYF. For the CDR3, the DNA is TGTGCCTGTTTTCGGGCAGGTGGCACCTACGAGCAGTACTTC.

The chain links TRBV4-3 to TRBJ1-1; D not certain. Germline V gene lookup returns CDR1 LGHNA and CDR2 YSLEER. The ends were cut back, 1 base at V and 0 bases at J, with 12 bases in the middle. This CDR3 is built from 16 residues. The DNA for the CDR3 is TGCGCCAGCAGCCAAGGTTCGTCGAACATGAACACTGAAGCTTTCTTT. Its protein product is CASSQGSSNMNTEAFF.

V usage is TRBV6-5 and J usage is TRBJ2-7; perhaps TRBD1 as D (6 bases). The CDR3 spans 13 residues. V lost 6 bases and J 4 bases, leaving 13 bases between the germline ends. Germline CDR1 reads MNHEY; CDR2 reads SVGAGI. DNA for the CDR3: TGTGCCAGCAGCCCCGACAGGCGGTACGAGCAGTACTTC. The encoded protein is CASSPDRRYEQYF.

This chain joins TRBV19 and TRBJ1-2; the D is unclear. The CDR3 has 13 residues. V was pared by 1 base and J by 8 bases, with 11 bases between. Per the germline V gene, CDR1 is LNHDA and CDR2 is SQIVND (reference sequence). In DNA, the CDR3 is TGTGCCAGTAGTATAGTAGGGTTCGGGGGCTACACCTTC. Amino acid sequence: CASSIVGFGGYTF.

This chain links TRBV28 with TRBJ1-2; D uncertain. This CDR3 has 13 residues. Trimming shortened V by 6 bases and J by 0 bases, and 8 bases separated the two germline ends. Germline CDR1 MDHEN, CDR2 SYDVKM. This CDR3 is CASSTTTNYGYTF. CDR3 nucleotides: TGTGCCAGCAGCACCACCACTAACTATGGCTACACCTTC.

This clone appeared a single time. This rearrangement joins TRBV19 to TRBJ1-2, with D uncertain. CDR1 is LNHDA, CDR2 SQIVND, per germline (reference sequence). V was cut by 6 bases and J by 7 bases, with 9 bases left in between. The CDR3 sequence is 11 residues long. In DNA, the CDR3 is TGTGCCAGTAGCGCCAAAACTGGCTACACCTTC. Protein: CASSAKTGYTF.

The chain combines TRBV5-4 with TRBJ2-7; a weak D match, TRBD1 (5 bases). CDR1 is SGHNT, CDR2 YYREEE, per germline (reference sequence). Trimming took 4 bases from V and 1 from J, leaving 12 bases between them. The CDR3 is 14 residues long. CDR3 amino acids: CASSTLAGSYEQYF. CDR3 in DNA: TGTGCCAGCAGCACACTGGCAGGGTCCTACGAGCAGTACTTC.

This chain joins TRBV5-1 and TRBJ2-3; 7 nucleotides line up with TRBD2. The CDR3 runs to 14 residues. In germline, CDR1 is SGHRS, CDR2 YFSETQ. V lost 9 bases to trimming and J lost 1 base; unmatched junction nucleotides: 8. The CDR3 coding sequence is TGCGCCACCACGCTAGCGGTTGGCACAGATACGCAGTATTTT. Its translation: CATTLAVGTDTQYF.

The chain is built from TRBV7-3 and TRBJ2-5; tentatively, D is TRBD1 or TRBD2 (5 bases each). Trimming left V 2 bases short and J 0 bases short, with 13 bases between. The CDR3 runs 16 residues. Germline CDR1 and CDR2: SGHTA and FQGTGA. CDR3 coding DNA: TGTGCCAGCAGCTTAGGGACCCAAACCTACCAAGAGACCCAGTACTTC. Translated, it gives CASSLGTQTYQETQYF. Filled out from reference TRBV7-3 and TRBJ2-5, the complete variable domain reads GAGVSQTPSNKVTEKGKYVELRCDPISGHTALYWYRQSLGQGPEFLIYFQGTGAADDSGLPNDRFFAVRPEGSVSTLKIQRTERGDSAVYLCASSLGTQTYQETQYFGPGTRLLVL.